The next 14 T cell receptor beta chains were all read from a single sample in a study of regulatory T cells in long-lasting Graves disease (dated by TCRdb to about 2021). Library preparation employed multiplex PCR. The sequencer listed for this sample is Illumina HiSeq 4000. CDR3 regions were amplified by Arm-PCR with iRepertoire HTBI primers to construct TCR beta libraries. Clones were called with MiXCR by TCRdb after fastp trimmed the public reads at Q25, and only in-frame beta chains were retained. Every entry covers one CDR3 protein and lists the most common genes and DNA from its rows. For this sample the table gives approximately 440,000 distinct CDR3 sequences, of which about a quarter were detected only once. The top ten constitute over 25% of the sample. This sample's time point label indicates: persistent/refractory GD, antithyroid drugs over 5 years with positive TRAb. For both TCR sequencing and RNA sequencing, RNA was extracted from PBMCs using TRIzol.

Here the sequenced sample was peripheral blood mononuclear cells (PBMCs), taken when the disease was refractory, from a patient treated with antithyroid drugs. Source of these receptors: a female donor with Graves disease.

This clonotype came up many times. The V call is TRBV3-1, the J call TRBJ1-4; D unresolved. Germline CDR1 is LGHDT and CDR2 is YNNKEL (reference sequence). The CDR3 contains 15 residues. V was shortened by 0 bases and J by 8 bases, with 13 bases between the two germline ends. As DNA, the CDR3 is TGTGCCAGCAGCCAAGATGGGCTTATGGGGGAAAAACTGTTTTTT. The encoded protein is CASSQDGLMGEKLFF. Drawing the rest from reference TRBV3-1 and TRBJ1-4, the complete variable domain is DTAVSQTPKYLVTQMGNDKSIKCEQNLGHDTMYWYKQDSKKFLKIMFSYNNKELIINETVPNRFSPKSPDKAHLNLHINSLELGDSAVYFCASSQDGLMGEKLFFGSGTQLSVL.

This clonotype was seen only a few times. The genes are TRBV19 and TRBJ1-5; tentatively, D is TRBD1 (6 bases). CDR1 LNHDA and CDR2 SQIVND come from the germline V gene (reference sequence). This CDR3 comprises 15 residues. Trimming pared 5 bases from V and 6 bases from J, leaving 17 bases between. CDR3 protein: CASSWLQGSTQPQHF. The CDR3 DNA follows: TGTGCCAGTAGTTGGTTACAGGGTAGTACTCAGCCCCAGCATTTT. The variable domain in full, with the rest retrieved from reference TRBV19 and TRBJ1-5, is DGGITQSPKYLFRKEGQNVTLSCEQNLNHDAMYWYRQDPGQGLRLIYYSQIVNDFQKGDIAEGYSVSREKKESFPLTVTSAQKNPTAFYLCASSWLQGSTQPQHFGDGTRLSIL.

This clonotype was detected only a few times. This chain joins TRBV27 and TRBJ2-7; D may be TRBD2 (7 bases). Germline V CDR1 and CDR2: MNHEY, SMNVEV (reference sequence). V gave up 5 bases and J gave up 2 bases, with 16 bases separating them. The CDR3 is 15 residues long. CDR3 bases: TGTGCCAGCAGTCATGGGGGGGGCGCAGCCTACGAGCAGTACTTC. Encoded protein: CASSHGGGAAYEQYF.

Many counts were recorded for this clonotype. The chain is built from TRBV28 and TRBJ1-5, with D unclear. The CDR3 has 14 residues. V shed 10 bases and J shed 6 bases, with 19 bases lying between them. The germline gives CDR1 MDHEN, CDR2 SYDVKM. The CDR3: CATFQLGNGQPQHF. As DNA, the CDR3 is TGTGCCACCTTTCAGCTGGGGAACGGTCAGCCCCAGCATTTT. Full variable domain (outside the CDR3, taken from reference TRBV28 and TRBJ1-5): DVKVTQSSRYLVKRTGEKVFLECVQDMDHENMFWYRQDPGLGLRLIYFSYDVKMKEKGDIPEGYSVSREKKERFSLILESASTNQTSMYLCATFQLGNGQPQHFGDGTRLSIL.

This clonotype was seen at least ten times. The genes are TRBV30 and TRBJ1-6, with D possibly TRBD1 on 6 matching bases. The CDR3 is made up of 13 amino acids. Trimming removed 5 bases from V and 7 bases from J, with 12 bases in between. CDR1 is GTSNPN, CDR2 SVGIG, per germline (reference sequence). CDR3 loop: CAWLPTGNSPLHF. Written as DNA, the CDR3 is TGTGCCTGGCTCCCGACAGGCAATTCACCCCTCCACTTT.

Of note for this clonotype: This may be a read error, as it is one base from a much larger clone. The rearrangement uses TRBV6-9 and TRBJ1-1; D possibly corresponds to TRBD1 (5 bases). Germline V gives CDR1 MNHGY, CDR2 SVAAGI. The CDR3 sequence is 17 residues long. The CDR3 here is CASSYQTAPRVNIEAFF. The DNA for the CDR3 is TGTGCCAGCAGTTACCAGACAGCCCCGAGAGTGAACATTGAAGCTTTCTTT.

This clonotype has at least ten counts. This chain joins TRBV7-9 and TRBJ2-6, with D perhaps given as TRBD1 or TRBD2 (5 bases each). The germline V and J ends were trimmed by 0 bases and 4 bases, with 13 bases remaining between them. CDR1 and CDR2 from the germline V gene are SEHNR and FQNEAQ (reference sequence). The CDR3 has 17 amino acids. CDR3 loop: CASSLATGTRGANVLTF. The CDR3, as DNA: TGTGCCAGCAGCTTAGCGACTGGGACCCGAGGGGCCAACGTCCTGACTTTC.

The chain is built from TRBV12-5 and TRBJ2-3, with D possibly matching TRBD2 (6 bases). Trimming left V 1 base short and J 5 bases short, with 13 bases between. The CDR3 is 15 residues long. The germline gives CDR1 LGHNT, CDR2 FRNRAP. The CDR3 DNA reads TGTGCTAGTGGTTTGGGTGCGGGATACATAGATACGCAGTATTTT. This encodes CASGLGAGYIDTQYF.

The V gene is TRBV28, the J gene TRBJ2-6; maybe TRBD2 (5 bases). CDR3 length: 16 residues. Germline CDR1 reads MDHEN; CDR2 reads SYDVKM. Trimming removed 6 bases from V and 2 bases from J, with 14 bases in between. CDR3 sequence (DNA): TGTGCCAGCAGCCCCCTCCCCGGGACTGGGGCCAACGTCCTGACTTTC. Protein sequence: CASSPLPGTGANVLTF.

Ten or more counts support this clonotype. The rearrangement links TRBV29-1 to TRBJ2-5; D gene unclear. The germline V and J ends were trimmed by 3 bases and 2 bases, with 13 bases remaining between them. Germline V gives CDR1 SQVTM, CDR2 ANQGSEA. The CDR3 totals 14 residues. The CDR3 here is CSVDGPEYQETQYF. The CDR3 DNA sequence: TGCAGCGTTGATGGGCCGGAGTATCAAGAGACCCAGTACTTC.

Ten or more counts support this clonotype. The chain recombines TRBV28 with TRBJ2-7; D perhaps matches TRBD1 (8 bases). V was trimmed by 5 bases and J by 2 bases, leaving 16 bases between them. The CDR3 totals 15 residues. Germline loops: CDR1 MDHEN, CDR2 SYDVKM. The CDR3 sequence is CASSPGGLAAYEQYF. The CDR3 DNA is TGTGCCAGCAGTCCAGGGGGCCTAGCGGCCTACGAGCAGTACTTC. The full variable domain, its missing parts supplied by reference TRBV28 and TRBJ2-7, is DVKVTQSSRYLVKRTGEKVFLECVQDMDHENMFWYRQDPGLGLRLIYFSYDVKMKEKGDIPEGYSVSREKKERFSLILESASTNQTSMYLCASSPGGLAAYEQYFGPGTRLTVT.

The CDR3: CASSIKGLAGGGYEQYF. The CDR3 DNA reads TGTGCCAGTAGTATCAAGGGCCTAGCGGGAGGCGGTTACGAGCAGTACTTC. The rearrangement joins TRBV19 to TRBJ2-7, with 11 bases lining up with TRBD2. Germline CDR1 LNHDA, CDR2 SQIVND (reference sequence). With 3 bases clipped from V and 4 bases from J, the junction kept 11 bases outside the gene matches. The CDR3 extends over 17 amino acids.

This sequence joins TRBV20-1 and TRBJ2-7, with 11 bases lining up with TRBD2. The J segment lost 5 bases and the V segment lost 4 bases, leaving 7 bases of the junction unmatched. This CDR3 is 14 amino acids long. Per germline, CDR1 DFQATT and CDR2 SNEGSKA (reference sequence). CDR3 bases: TGCAGTGCTAATATAGCGGGAGGGCACCACGAGCAGTACTTC. As protein: CSANIAGGHHEQYF.

This clonotype showed up just a few times. This chain links TRBV7-9 with TRBJ2-2; possibly TRBD1 for D (6 bases). CDR3 length: 15 amino acids. The V gene's germline CDR1 is SEHNR and CDR2 FQNEAQ (reference sequence). V shed 4 bases and J shed 4 bases, with 13 bases lying between them. The CDR3: CASSSLQGFTGELFF. CDR3 nucleotides: TGTGCCAGCAGCTCCCTGCAGGGGTTCACCGGGGAGCTGTTTTTT.